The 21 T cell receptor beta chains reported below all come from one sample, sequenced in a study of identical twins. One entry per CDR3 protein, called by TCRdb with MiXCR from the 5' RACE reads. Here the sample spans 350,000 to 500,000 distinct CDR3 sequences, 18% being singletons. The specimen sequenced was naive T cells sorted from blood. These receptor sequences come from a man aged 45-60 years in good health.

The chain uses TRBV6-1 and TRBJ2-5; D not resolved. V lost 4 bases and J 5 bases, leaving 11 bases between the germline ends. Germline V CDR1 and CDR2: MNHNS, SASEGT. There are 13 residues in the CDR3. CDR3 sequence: CASSGTELETQYF. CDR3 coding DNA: TGTGCCAGCAGTGGCACAGAATTGGAGACCCAGTACTTC.

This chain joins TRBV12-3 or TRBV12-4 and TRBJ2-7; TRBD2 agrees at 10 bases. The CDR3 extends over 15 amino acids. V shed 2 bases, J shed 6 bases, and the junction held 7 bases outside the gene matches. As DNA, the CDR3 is TGTGCCAGCAGTTTATACCCTAGCGGGAGCGGCGAGCAGTACTTC. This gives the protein CASSLYPSGSGEQYF.

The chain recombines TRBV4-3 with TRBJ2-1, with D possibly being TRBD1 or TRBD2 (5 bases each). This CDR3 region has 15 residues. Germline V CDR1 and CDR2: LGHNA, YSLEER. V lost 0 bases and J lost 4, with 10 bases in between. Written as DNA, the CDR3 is TGCGCCAGCAGCCAAGAAGGGACGTATTACAATGAGCAGTTCTTC. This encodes CASSQEGTYYNEQFF.

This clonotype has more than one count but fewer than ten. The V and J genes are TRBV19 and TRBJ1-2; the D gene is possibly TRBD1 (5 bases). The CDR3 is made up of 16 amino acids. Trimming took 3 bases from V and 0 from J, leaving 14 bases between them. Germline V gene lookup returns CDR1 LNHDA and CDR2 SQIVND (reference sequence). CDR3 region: CASSISGTWTNYGYTF. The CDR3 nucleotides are TGTGCCAGTAGTATTTCGGGGACCTGGACTAACTATGGCTACACCTTC. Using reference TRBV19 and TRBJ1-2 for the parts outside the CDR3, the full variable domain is DGGITQSPKYLFRKEGQNVTLSCEQNLNHDAMYWYRQDPGQGLRLIYYSQIVNDFQKGDIAEGYSVSREKKESFPLTVTSAQKNPTAFYLCASSISGTWTNYGYTFGSGTRLTVV.

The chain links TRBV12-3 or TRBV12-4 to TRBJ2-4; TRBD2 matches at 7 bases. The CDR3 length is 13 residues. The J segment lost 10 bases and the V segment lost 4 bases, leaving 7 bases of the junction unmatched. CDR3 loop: CASSSRTRSIQYF. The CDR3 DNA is TGTGCCAGCAGTTCCCGGACTAGATCGATTCAGTACTTC.

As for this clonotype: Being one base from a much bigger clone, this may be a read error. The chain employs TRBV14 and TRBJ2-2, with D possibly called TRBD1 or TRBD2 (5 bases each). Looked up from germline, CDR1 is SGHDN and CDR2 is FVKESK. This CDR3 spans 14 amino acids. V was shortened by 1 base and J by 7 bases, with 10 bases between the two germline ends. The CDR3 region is CASSQGLGGGELFF. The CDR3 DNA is TGTGCCAGCAGCCAAGGACTTGGGGGCGGGGAGCTGTTTTTT. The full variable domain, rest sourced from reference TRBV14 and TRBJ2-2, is EAGVTQFPSHSVIEKGQTVTLRCDPISGHDNLYWYRRVMGKEIKFLLHFVKESKQDESGMPNNRFLAERTGGTYSTLKVQPAELEDSGVYFCASSQGLGGGELFFGEGSRLTVL.

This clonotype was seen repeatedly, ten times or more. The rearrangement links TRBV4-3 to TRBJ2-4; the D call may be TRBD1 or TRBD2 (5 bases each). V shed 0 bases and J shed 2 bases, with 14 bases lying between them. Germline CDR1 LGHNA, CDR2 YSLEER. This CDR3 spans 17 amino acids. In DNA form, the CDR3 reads TGCGCCAGCAGCCAAGAATGGGCAGGGAGCACCAAAAACATTCAGTACTTC. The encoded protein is CASSQEWAGSTKNIQYF.

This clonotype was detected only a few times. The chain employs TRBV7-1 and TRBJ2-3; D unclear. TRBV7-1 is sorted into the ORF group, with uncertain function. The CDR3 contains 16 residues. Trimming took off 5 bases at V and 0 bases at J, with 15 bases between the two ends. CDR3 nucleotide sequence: TGTGCCAGCAGCCCTCGACTGACGGCTAGCACAGATACGCAGTATTTT. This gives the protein CASSPRLTASTDTQYF.

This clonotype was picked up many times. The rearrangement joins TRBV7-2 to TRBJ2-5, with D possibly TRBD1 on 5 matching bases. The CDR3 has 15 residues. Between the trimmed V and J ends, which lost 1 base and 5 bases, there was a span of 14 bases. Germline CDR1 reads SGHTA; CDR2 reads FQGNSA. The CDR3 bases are TGTGCCAGCAGCTTAGGCGCAGGGAAGTACGAGACCCAGTACTTC. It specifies CASSLGAGKYETQYF.

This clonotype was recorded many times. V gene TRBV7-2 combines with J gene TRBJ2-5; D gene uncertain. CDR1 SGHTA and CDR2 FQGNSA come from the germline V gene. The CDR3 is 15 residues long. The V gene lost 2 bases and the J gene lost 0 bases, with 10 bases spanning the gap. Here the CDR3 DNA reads TGTGCCAGCAGCTTATTCCACTTAAACCAAGAGACCCAGTACTTC. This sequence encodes CASSLFHLNQETQYF.

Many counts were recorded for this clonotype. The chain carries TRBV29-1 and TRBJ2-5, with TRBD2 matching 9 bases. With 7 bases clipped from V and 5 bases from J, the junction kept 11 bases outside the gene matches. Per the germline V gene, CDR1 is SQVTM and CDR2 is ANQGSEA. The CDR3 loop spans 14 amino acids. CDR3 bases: TGCAGCGGGAGAGCTAGCGGGATAACGGAGACCCAGTACTTC. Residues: CSGRASGITETQYF.

The CDR3 reads CASSVTHFGGYTF. The CDR3 DNA follows: TGCGCCAGCAGCGTGACTCATTTCGGGGGCTACACCTTC. J is TRBJ1-2 and V is TRBV4-1; D is undetermined. Germline loops: CDR1 MGHRA, CDR2 YSYEKL. CDR3 length equals 13 residues. The V gene lost 5 bases and the J gene lost 8 bases, with 15 bases spanning the gap.

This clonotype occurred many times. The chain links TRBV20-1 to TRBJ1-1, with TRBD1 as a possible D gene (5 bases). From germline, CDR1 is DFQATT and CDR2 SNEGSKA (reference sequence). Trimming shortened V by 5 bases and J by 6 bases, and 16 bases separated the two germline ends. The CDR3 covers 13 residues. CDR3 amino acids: CSALRGARAEAFF. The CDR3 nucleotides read TGCAGTGCTTTGCGCGGGGCGCGGGCTGAAGCTTTCTTT.

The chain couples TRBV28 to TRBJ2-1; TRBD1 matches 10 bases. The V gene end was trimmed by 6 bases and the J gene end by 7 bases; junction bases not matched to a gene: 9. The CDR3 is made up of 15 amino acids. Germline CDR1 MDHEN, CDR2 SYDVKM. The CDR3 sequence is CASRGQDRGWNEQFF. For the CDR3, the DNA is TGTGCCAGCAGGGGTCAGGACAGGGGGTGGAATGAGCAGTTCTTC.

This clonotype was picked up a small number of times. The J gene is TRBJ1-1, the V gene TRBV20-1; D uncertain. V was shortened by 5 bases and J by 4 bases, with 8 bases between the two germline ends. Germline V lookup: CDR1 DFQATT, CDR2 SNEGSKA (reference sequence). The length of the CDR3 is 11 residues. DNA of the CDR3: TGCAGTGCTGAGCGAGGCACTGAAGCTTTCTTT. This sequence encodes CSAERGTEAFF.

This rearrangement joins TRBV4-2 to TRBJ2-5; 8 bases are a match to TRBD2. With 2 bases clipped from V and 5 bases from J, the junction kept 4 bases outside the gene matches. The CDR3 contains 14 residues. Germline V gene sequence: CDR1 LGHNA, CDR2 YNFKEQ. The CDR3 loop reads CASSQRAGVETQYF. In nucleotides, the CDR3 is TGTGCCAGCAGCCAAAGAGCGGGAGTGGAGACCCAGTACTTC.

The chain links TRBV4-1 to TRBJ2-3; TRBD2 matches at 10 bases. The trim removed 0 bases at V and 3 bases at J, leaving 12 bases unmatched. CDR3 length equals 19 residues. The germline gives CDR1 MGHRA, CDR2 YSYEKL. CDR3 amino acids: CASSQDSGERGGLTDTQYF. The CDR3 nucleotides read TGCGCCAGCAGCCAAGATTCGGGGGAGCGGGGGGGCCTTACAGATACGCAGTATTTT.

CDR3: CSASRRFLAGTDTQYF. Written as DNA, the CDR3 is TGCAGTGCTAGTCGACGGTTCCTAGCGGGAACAGATACGCAGTATTTT. The V call is TRBV20-1, the J call TRBJ2-3; 9 nucleotides agree with TRBD2. From germline, CDR1 is DFQATT and CDR2 SNEGSKA (reference sequence). Losses at the gene ends were 3 bases for V and 3 bases for J; bases not matched to a gene: 10. The CDR3 runs 16 residues.

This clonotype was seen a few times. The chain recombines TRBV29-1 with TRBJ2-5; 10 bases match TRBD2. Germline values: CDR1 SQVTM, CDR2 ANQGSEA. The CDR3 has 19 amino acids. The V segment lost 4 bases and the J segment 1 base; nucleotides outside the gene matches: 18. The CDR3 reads CSVVIPIAGGPHSQETQYF. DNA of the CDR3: TGCAGCGTTGTTATCCCCATAGCGGGGGGCCCTCATTCCCAAGAGACCCAGTACTTC.

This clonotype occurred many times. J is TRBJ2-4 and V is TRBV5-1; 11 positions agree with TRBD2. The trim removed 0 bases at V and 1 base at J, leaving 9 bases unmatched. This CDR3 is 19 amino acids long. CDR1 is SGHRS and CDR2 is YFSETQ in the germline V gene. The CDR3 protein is CASSLGLAGFNRAKNIQYF. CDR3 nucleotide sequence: TGCGCCAGCAGCTTGGGACTAGCGGGATTCAATCGGGCCAAAAACATTCAGTACTTC.

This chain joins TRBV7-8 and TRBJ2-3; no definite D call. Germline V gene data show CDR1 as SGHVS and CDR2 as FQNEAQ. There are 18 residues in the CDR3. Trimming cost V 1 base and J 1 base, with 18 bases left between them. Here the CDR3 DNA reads TGTGCCAGCAGCTTAGGATGGGGTCGCCTGGGTGGCACAGATACGCAGTATTTT. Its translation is CASSLGWGRLGGTDTQYF.